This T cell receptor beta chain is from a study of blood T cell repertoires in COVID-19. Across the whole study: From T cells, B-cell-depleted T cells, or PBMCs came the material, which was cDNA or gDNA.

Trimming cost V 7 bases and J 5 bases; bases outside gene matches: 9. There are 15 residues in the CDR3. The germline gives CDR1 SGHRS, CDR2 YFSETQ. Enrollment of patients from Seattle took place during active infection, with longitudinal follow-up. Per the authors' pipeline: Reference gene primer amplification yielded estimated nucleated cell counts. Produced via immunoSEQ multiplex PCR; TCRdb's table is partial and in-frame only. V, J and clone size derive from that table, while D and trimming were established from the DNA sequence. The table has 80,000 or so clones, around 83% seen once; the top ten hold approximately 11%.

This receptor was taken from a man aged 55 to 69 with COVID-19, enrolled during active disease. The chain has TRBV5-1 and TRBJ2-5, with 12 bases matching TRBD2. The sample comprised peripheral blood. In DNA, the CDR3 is TGCGCCAGCCGACTGAACGGACTAGCGGGGGAGACCCAGTACTTC. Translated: CASRLNGLAGETQYF.